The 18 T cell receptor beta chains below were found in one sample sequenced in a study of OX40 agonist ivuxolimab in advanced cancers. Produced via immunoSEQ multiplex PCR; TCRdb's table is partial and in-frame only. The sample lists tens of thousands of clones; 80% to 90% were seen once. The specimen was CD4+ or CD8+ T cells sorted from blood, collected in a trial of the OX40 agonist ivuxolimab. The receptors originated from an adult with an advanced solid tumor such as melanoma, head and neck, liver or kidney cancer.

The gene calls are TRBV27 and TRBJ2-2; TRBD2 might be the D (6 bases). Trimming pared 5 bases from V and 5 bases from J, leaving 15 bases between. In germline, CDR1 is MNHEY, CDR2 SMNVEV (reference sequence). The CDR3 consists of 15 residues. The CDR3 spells CASSPRLERTGELFF. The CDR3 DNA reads TGTGCCAGCAGTCCCCGACTAGAAAGGACCGGGGAGCTGTTTTTT.

CDR3 protein: CASWRRAGELFF. The DNA of the CDR3 is TGTGCCAGCTGGCGGAGGGCCGGGGAGCTGTTTTTT. The gene calls are TRBV2 and TRBJ2-2; D perhaps matches TRBD2 (6 bases). V lost 8 bases and J lost 6, with 10 bases in between. Germline values: CDR1 SNHLY, CDR2 FYNNEI. CDR3 length equals 12 residues.

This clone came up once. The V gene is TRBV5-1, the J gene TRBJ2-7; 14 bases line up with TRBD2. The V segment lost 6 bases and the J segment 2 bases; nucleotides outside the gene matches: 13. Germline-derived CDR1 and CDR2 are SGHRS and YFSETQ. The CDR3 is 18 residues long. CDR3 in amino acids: CASTLHPGLAGVAYEQYF. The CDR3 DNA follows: TGCGCCAGCACCCTACATCCGGGACTAGCGGGGGTAGCCTACGAGCAGTACTTC.

In DNA, the CDR3 is TGTGCCAGCAGTAGTAGCCTGAACACCGGGGAGCTGTTTTTT. Residues: CASSSSLNTGELFF. The genes are TRBV7-9 and TRBJ2-2; D unclear. Germline V gene sequence: CDR1 SEHNR, CDR2 FQNEAQ (reference sequence). CDR3 length equals 14 residues. The V end lost 6 bases, the J end lost 1 base, and 9 bases lay between the germline ends.

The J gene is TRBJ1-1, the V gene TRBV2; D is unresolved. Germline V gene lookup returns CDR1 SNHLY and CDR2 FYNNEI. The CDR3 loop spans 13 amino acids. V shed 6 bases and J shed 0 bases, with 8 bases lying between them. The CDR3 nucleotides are TGTGCCAGCAGCGCATCTATGAACACTGAAGCTTTCTTT. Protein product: CASSASMNTEAFF.

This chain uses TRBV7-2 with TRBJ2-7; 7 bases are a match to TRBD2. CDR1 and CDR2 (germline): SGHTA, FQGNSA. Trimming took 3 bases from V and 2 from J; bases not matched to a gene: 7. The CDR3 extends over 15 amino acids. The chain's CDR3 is CASSFLGGSPYEQYF. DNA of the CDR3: TGTGCCAGCAGCTTTCTTGGCGGGAGCCCCTACGAGCAGTACTTC.

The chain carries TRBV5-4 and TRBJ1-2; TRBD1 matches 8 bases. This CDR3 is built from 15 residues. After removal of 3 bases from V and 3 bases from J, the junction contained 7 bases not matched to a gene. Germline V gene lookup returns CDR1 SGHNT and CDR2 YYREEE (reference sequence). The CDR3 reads CASSSGQGTHYGYTF. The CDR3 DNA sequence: TGTGCCAGCAGCTCCGGACAGGGAACACACTATGGCTACACCTTC.

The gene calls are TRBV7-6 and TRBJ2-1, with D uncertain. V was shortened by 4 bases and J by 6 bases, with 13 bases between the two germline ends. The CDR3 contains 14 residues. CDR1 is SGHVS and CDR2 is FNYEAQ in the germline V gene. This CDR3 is CASSSLSAGNEQFF. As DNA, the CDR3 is TGTGCCAGCAGCTCCCTCAGCGCAGGCAATGAGCAGTTCTTC.

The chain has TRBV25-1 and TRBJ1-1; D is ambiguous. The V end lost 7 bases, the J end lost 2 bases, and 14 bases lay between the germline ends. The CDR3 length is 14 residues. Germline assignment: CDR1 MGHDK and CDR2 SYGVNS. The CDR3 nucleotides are TGTGCCAGCAAGCCCGAAGCTTTTAACACTGAAGCTTTCTTT. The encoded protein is CASKPEAFNTEAFF.

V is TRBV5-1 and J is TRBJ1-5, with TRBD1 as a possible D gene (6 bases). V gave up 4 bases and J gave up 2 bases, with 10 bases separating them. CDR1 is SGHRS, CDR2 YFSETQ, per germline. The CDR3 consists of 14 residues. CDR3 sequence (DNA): TGCGCCAGCAGCCCTTCAGGGGGCAATCAGCCCCAGCATTTT. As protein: CASSPSGGNQPQHF.

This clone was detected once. CDR3 sequence reads: CASSLGNTEAFF. CDR3 coding DNA: TGTGCCAGCAGTTTGGGTAACACTGAAGCTTTCTTT. The J gene is TRBJ1-1, the V gene TRBV27; D remains unclear. Trimming pared 3 bases from V and 2 bases from J, leaving 4 bases between. CDR3 size: 12 residues. Germline values: CDR1 MNHEY, CDR2 SMNVEV (reference sequence).

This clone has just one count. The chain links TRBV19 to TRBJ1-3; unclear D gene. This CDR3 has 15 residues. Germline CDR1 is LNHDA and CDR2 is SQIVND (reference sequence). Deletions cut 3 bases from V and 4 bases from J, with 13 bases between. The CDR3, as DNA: TGTGCCAGTAGTATCCGGGCCTCCATGGGAAACACCATATATTTT. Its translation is CASSIRASMGNTIYF. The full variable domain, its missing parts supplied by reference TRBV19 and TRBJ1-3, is DGGITQSPKYLFRKEGQNVTLSCEQNLNHDAMYWYRQDPGQGLRLIYYSQIVNDFQKGDIAEGYSVSREKKESFPLTVTSAQKNPTAFYLCASSIRASMGNTIYFGEGSWLTVV.

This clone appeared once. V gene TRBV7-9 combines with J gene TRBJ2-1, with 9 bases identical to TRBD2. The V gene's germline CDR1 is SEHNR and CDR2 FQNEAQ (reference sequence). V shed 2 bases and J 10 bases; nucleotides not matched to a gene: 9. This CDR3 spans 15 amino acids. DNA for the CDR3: TGTGCCAGCAGCTTAACCGGGACTAGCAACGAGGAGCAGTTCTTC. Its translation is CASSLTGTSNEEQFF.

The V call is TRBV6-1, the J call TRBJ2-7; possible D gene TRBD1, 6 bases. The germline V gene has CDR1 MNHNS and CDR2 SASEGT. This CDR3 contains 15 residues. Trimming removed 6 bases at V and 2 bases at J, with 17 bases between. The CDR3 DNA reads TGTGCCAGCAGGACCGGGACAACTAAGGCCTACGAGCAGTACTTC. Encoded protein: CASRTGTTKAYEQYF.

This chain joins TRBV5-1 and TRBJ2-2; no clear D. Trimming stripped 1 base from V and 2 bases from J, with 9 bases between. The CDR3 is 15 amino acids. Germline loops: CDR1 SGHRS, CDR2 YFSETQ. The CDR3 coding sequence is TGCGCCAGCAGCTTGTACGTTCCTAACACCGGGGAGCTGTTTTTT. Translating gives CASSLYVPNTGELFF.

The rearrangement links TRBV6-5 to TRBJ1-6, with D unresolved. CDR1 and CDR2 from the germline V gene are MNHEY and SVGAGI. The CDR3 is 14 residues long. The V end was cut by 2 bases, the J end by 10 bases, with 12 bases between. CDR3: CASSYRELLSPLHF. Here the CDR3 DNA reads TGTGCCAGCAGTTACAGGGAGCTCCTATCACCCCTCCACTTT.

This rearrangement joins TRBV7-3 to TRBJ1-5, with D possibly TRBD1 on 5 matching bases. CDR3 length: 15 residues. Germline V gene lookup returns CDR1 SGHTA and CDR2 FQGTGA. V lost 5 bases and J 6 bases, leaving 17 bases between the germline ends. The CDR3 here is CASSLVQGPTQPQHF. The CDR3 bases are TGTGCCAGCAGCCTTGTGCAGGGTCCTACTCAGCCCCAGCATTTT.

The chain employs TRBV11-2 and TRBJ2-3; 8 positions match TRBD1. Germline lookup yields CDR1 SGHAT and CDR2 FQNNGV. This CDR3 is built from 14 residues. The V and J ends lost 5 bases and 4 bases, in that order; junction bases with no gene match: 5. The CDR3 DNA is TGTGCCAGCAGCGCCCGACAGGGGCCAGATACGCAGTATTTT. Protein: CASSARQGPDTQYF.